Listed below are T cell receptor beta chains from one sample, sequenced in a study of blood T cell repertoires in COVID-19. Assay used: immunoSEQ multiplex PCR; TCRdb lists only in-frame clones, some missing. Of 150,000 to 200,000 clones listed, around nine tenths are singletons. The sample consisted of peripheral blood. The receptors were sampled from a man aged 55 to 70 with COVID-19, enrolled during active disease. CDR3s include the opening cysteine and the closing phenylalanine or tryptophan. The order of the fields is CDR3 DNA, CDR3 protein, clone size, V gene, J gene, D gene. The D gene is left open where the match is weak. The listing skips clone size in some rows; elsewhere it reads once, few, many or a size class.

cdr3_nt: TGTGCCAGCAGCCAGGGAGGGGCCCGGGGTGAAAAACTGTTTTTT; cdr3_aa: CASSQGGARGEKLFF; clone_size: -; v_call: TRBV9; j_call: TRBJ1-4; d_call: -
cdr3_nt: TGTGCCAGCATCCCCCCGGGACAGCTGAACACTGAAGCTTTCTTT; cdr3_aa: CASIPPGQLNTEAFF; clone_size: -; v_call: TRBV21-1; j_call: TRBJ1-1; d_call: -
cdr3_nt: TGTGCCAGCAGTAGGAGTCACACCTCTGGAAACACCATATATTTT; cdr3_aa: CASSRSHTSGNTIYF; clone_size: -; v_call: TRBV6-2/TRBV6-3; j_call: TRBJ1-3; d_call: -
cdr3_nt: TGTGCCAGCAGCCAGCCATATCGGGGGGGCAATGAGCAGTTCTTC; cdr3_aa: CASSQPYRGGNEQFF; clone_size: -; v_call: TRBV6-5; j_call: TRBJ2-1; d_call: TRBD2
cdr3_nt: TGTGCCAGCAGCTACCAGACAGGGCGTGGAGAGACCCAGTACTTC; cdr3_aa: CASSYQTGRGETQYF; clone_size: once; v_call: TRBV6-5; j_call: TRBJ2-5; d_call: TRBD1
cdr3_nt: TGCAGCGTCGAGCGGGAGGCTCTTTCCTACAATGAGCAGTTCTTC; cdr3_aa: CSVEREALSYNEQFF; clone_size: -; v_call: TRBV29-1; j_call: TRBJ2-1; d_call: TRBD2
cdr3_nt: TGTGCCAGCAGCCAAGTCCGCGGGACCACCGGGGAGCTGTTTTTT; cdr3_aa: CASSQVRGTTGELFF; clone_size: -; v_call: TRBV14; j_call: TRBJ2-2; d_call: -
cdr3_nt: TGCAGTGCCTTCGAGGTCGTGACCCAGTACTTC; cdr3_aa: CSAFEVVTQYF; clone_size: -; v_call: TRBV20-1; j_call: TRBJ2-5; d_call: -
cdr3_nt: TGTGCCAGTGCAGTAGGGGTGGACGGGGAGCTGTTTTTT; cdr3_aa: CASAVGVDGELFF; clone_size: -; v_call: TRBV19; j_call: TRBJ2-2; d_call: -
cdr3_nt: TGTGCCAGCAGCCCACACCCGGGGGAGAACACTGAAGCTTTCTTT; cdr3_aa: CASSPHPGENTEAFF; clone_size: -; v_call: TRBV7-3; j_call: TRBJ1-1; d_call: -
cdr3_nt: TGTGCCAGCTCACCAGAACAGGTATCCCGGACTGAAGCTTTCTTT; cdr3_aa: CASSPEQVSRTEAFF; clone_size: -; v_call: TRBV18; j_call: TRBJ1-1; d_call: -
cdr3_nt: TGTGCCAGCAGCCAAGTCGCGTCTGGGACCCAGTACTTC; cdr3_aa: CASSQVASGTQYF; clone_size: -; v_call: TRBV14; j_call: TRBJ2-5; d_call: -
cdr3_nt: TGTGCCAGCAGCCCCGGTCGTCACGAGCAGTTCTTC; cdr3_aa: CASSPGRHEQFF; clone_size: few; v_call: TRBV11-3; j_call: TRBJ2-1; d_call: -
cdr3_nt: TGTGCCACCACAGAACAGGGTACCGGGGAGCTGTTTTTT; cdr3_aa: CATTEQGTGELFF; clone_size: -; v_call: TRBV24-1; j_call: TRBJ2-2; d_call: -
cdr3_nt: TGTGCCACCAGTGCGGGACAGTCTTCCTACGAGCAGTACTTC; cdr3_aa: CATSAGQSSYEQYF; clone_size: -; v_call: TRBV24-1; j_call: TRBJ2-7; d_call: TRBD1
cdr3_nt: TGTGCCATCAGTGAGTTCCTAGCGGGAGGGTTTCTAGACAATGAGCAGTTCTTC; cdr3_aa: CAISEFLAGGFLDNEQFF; clone_size: -; v_call: TRBV10-3; j_call: TRBJ2-1; d_call: TRBD2
cdr3_nt: TGTGCCAGCTCACGGGCGGGGCAGAACACTGAAGCTTTCTTT; cdr3_aa: CASSRAGQNTEAFF; clone_size: -; v_call: TRBV18; j_call: TRBJ1-1; d_call: -
cdr3_nt: TGTGCCAGCATGGGACAGGACAATCAGCCCCAGCATTTT; cdr3_aa: CASMGQDNQPQHF; clone_size: -; v_call: TRBV6-6; j_call: TRBJ1-5; d_call: TRBD1
cdr3_nt: TGTGCCAGCAGTTCTCCGCGGGGGCCTGCCACCGGGGAGCTGTTTTTT; cdr3_aa: CASSSPRGPATGELFF; clone_size: -; v_call: TRBV6-5; j_call: TRBJ2-2; d_call: -
cdr3_nt: TGTGCCAGCAGTTACTCGCGGGACAGAGTCAAAGCTTTCTTT; cdr3_aa: CASSYSRDRVKAFF; clone_size: -; v_call: TRBV6-5; j_call: TRBJ1-1; d_call: TRBD1
cdr3_nt: TGCGCCAGCAGCCAAGCCTCTACCAATGAGCAGTTCTTC; cdr3_aa: CASSQASTNEQFF; clone_size: once; v_call: TRBV4-1; j_call: TRBJ2-1; d_call: -
cdr3_nt: TGTGCCTGGAATACGGGGTACCGGAACAATGAGCAGTTCTTC; cdr3_aa: CAWNTGYRNNEQFF; clone_size: few; v_call: TRBV30; j_call: TRBJ2-1; d_call: -
cdr3_nt: TGTGCCAGCAGTTACGTTTCGGGATCTGGAAACACCATATATTTT; cdr3_aa: CASSYVSGSGNTIYF; clone_size: -; v_call: TRBV6-5; j_call: TRBJ1-3; d_call: -
cdr3_nt: TGTGCCAGCAGCTTAGTAGTAGACGTCTTGAGGGAGACCCAGTACTTC; cdr3_aa: CASSLVVDVLRETQYF; clone_size: -; v_call: TRBV7-2; j_call: TRBJ2-5; d_call: -
cdr3_nt: TGTGCCAGCTCACCAGAGTACGGGAGAGCAGATACGCAGTATTTT; cdr3_aa: CASSPEYGRADTQYF; clone_size: -; v_call: TRBV18; j_call: TRBJ2-3; d_call: -
cdr3_nt: TGCGCCAGCAGCCAAGATACAGGGGGCAACACTGAAGCTTTCTTT; cdr3_aa: CASSQDTGGNTEAFF; clone_size: -; v_call: TRBV4-3; j_call: TRBJ1-1; d_call: TRBD1
cdr3_nt: TGTGCCAGCAGCCAAGAGCGACAGGGGGGGCAGGTTGAGCAGTTCTTC; cdr3_aa: CASSQERQGGQVEQFF; clone_size: -; v_call: TRBV4-2; j_call: TRBJ2-1; d_call: TRBD1
cdr3_nt: TGTGCCAGCAGCTCGCAGCTTCAGACTCAAGAACTGTTTTTT; cdr3_aa: CASSSQLQTQELFF; clone_size: -; v_call: TRBV7-2; j_call: TRBJ1-4; d_call: -
cdr3_nt: TGTGCCAGTATGGGACAGGACGCACTAAGCACAGATACGCAGTATTTT; cdr3_aa: CASMGQDALSTDTQYF; clone_size: -; v_call: TRBV19; j_call: TRBJ2-3; d_call: TRBD1
cdr3_nt: TGTGCCAGTAGAAGGACAGGGCCATCTGAAAAACTGTTTTTT; cdr3_aa: CASRRTGPSEKLFF; clone_size: -; v_call: TRBV19; j_call: TRBJ1-4; d_call: TRBD1
cdr3_nt: TGTGCCAGCAGCTCGACGGCGGGGGGAGCCACTGAAGCTTTCTTT; cdr3_aa: CASSSTAGGATEAFF; clone_size: -; v_call: TRBV11-2; j_call: TRBJ1-1; d_call: -
cdr3_nt: TGTGCCAGCTCACCACAGGTGGCAGGGGAGTACAATGAGCAGTTCTTC; cdr3_aa: CASSPQVAGEYNEQFF; clone_size: -; v_call: TRBV18; j_call: TRBJ2-1; d_call: -
cdr3_nt: TGTGCCAGCAGTTTAGCTGGGGGCGCACAAGCTTTCTTT; cdr3_aa: CASSLAGGAQAFF; clone_size: once; v_call: TRBV12-3/TRBV12-4; j_call: TRBJ1-1; d_call: -
cdr3_nt: TGTGCCAGCAGTTACGGGGGGAGTAGCAATCAGCCCCAGCATTTT; cdr3_aa: CASSYGGSSNQPQHF; clone_size: -; v_call: TRBV6-5; j_call: TRBJ1-5; d_call: -
cdr3_nt: TGCGCCAGCAGCCAAGGACGCGGGGCGGCTGGCTACACCTTC; cdr3_aa: CASSQGRGAAGYTF; clone_size: -; v_call: TRBV4-3; j_call: TRBJ1-2; d_call: -
cdr3_nt: TGTGCCAGCAGCCACCAGTCGTTCGCTGGAAACACCATATATTTT; cdr3_aa: CASSHQSFAGNTIYF; clone_size: -; v_call: TRBV11-3; j_call: TRBJ1-3; d_call: -
cdr3_nt: TGTGCCAGTAGAACGGACAGTGCTGAGTATGGCTACACCTTC; cdr3_aa: CASRTDSAEYGYTF; clone_size: -; v_call: TRBV19; j_call: TRBJ1-2; d_call: -
cdr3_nt: TGTGCCAGCAGCTCTTTGGACAGGGGGATCACCGGGGAGCTGTTTTTT; cdr3_aa: CASSSLDRGITGELFF; clone_size: -; v_call: TRBV5-4; j_call: TRBJ2-2; d_call: TRBD1
cdr3_nt: TGCGCCAGCATTAGCCATCCCACTAGCGGGGGCACAGATACGCAGTATTTT; cdr3_aa: CASISHPTSGGTDTQYF; clone_size: -; v_call: TRBV5-1; j_call: TRBJ2-3; d_call: TRBD2
cdr3_nt: TGCGCCAGCAGCCAAGACATCCCTAACTATGGCTACACCTTC; cdr3_aa: CASSQDIPNYGYTF; clone_size: few; v_call: TRBV4-3; j_call: TRBJ1-2; d_call: -
cdr3_nt: TGCAGCGTTGCTAGCGGGAGCGTGAATGAGCAGTTCTTC; cdr3_aa: CSVASGSVNEQFF; clone_size: -; v_call: TRBV29-1; j_call: TRBJ2-1; d_call: TRBD2
cdr3_nt: TGTGCCAGCAGACTAGGGGGAAGCTCTGGGGCCAACGTCCTGACTTTC; cdr3_aa: CASRLGGSSGANVLTF; clone_size: -; v_call: TRBV27; j_call: TRBJ2-6; d_call: -
cdr3_nt: TGCAGTGCTAGTGGCGCGGGGGCCTTCTACAATGAGCAGTTCTTC; cdr3_aa: CSASGAGAFYNEQFF; clone_size: -; v_call: TRBV20-1; j_call: TRBJ2-1; d_call: -
cdr3_nt: TGTGCCAGCAGCGTAACAGGGGGGGATACCTATGGCTACACCTTC; cdr3_aa: CASSVTGGDTYGYTF; clone_size: -; v_call: TRBV7-3; j_call: TRBJ1-2; d_call: TRBD1
cdr3_nt: TGTGCCAGTAGCCCCGGGCAGGGATTAAGCACAGATACGCAGTATTTT; cdr3_aa: CASSPGQGLSTDTQYF; clone_size: -; v_call: TRBV19; j_call: TRBJ2-3; d_call: -
cdr3_nt: TGTGCCATCGGAGCGGGGGGAGGTGAAAAACTGTTTTTT; cdr3_aa: CAIGAGGGEKLFF; clone_size: -; v_call: TRBV2; j_call: TRBJ1-4; d_call: -
cdr3_nt: TGTGCCAGCAGCTTAGGGGCTGGTGAAGCTTTCTTT; cdr3_aa: CASSLGAGEAFF; clone_size: -; v_call: TRBV11-2; j_call: TRBJ1-1; d_call: -